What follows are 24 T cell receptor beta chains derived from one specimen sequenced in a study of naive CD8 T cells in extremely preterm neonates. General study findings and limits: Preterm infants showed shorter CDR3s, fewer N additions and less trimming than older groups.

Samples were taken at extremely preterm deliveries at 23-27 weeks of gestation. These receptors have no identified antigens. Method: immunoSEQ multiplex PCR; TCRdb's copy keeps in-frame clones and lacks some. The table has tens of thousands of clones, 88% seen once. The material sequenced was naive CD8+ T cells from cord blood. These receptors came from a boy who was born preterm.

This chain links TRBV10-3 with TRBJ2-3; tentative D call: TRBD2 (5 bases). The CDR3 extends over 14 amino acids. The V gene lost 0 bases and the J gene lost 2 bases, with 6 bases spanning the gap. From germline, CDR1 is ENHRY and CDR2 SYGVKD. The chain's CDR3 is CAISESDFTDTQYF. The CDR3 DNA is TGTGCCATCAGTGAGTCGGACTTCACAGATACGCAGTATTTT.

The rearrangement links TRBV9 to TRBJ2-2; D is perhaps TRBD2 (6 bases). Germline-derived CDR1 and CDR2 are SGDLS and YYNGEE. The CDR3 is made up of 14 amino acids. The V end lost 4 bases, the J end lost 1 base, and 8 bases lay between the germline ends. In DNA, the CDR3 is TGTGCCAGCAGCCCGGGACTGAACACCGGGGAGCTGTTTTTT. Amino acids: CASSPGLNTGELFF. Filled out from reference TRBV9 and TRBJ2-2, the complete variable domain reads DSGVTQTPKHLITATGQRVTLRCSPRSGDLSVYWYQQSLDQGLQFLIQYYNGEERAKGNILERFSAQQFPDLHSELNLSSLELGDSALYFCASSPGLNTGELFFGEGSRLTVL.

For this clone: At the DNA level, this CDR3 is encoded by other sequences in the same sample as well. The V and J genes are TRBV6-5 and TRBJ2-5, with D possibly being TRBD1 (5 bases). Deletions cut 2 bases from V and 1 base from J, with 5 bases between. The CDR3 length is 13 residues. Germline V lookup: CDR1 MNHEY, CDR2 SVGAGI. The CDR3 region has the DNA TGTGCCAGCAGTTACAGGGGCCAAGAGACCCAGTACTTC. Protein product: CASSYRGQETQYF.

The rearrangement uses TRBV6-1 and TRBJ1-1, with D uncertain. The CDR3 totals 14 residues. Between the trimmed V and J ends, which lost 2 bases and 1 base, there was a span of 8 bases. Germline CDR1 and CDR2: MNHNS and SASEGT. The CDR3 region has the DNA TGTGCCAGCAGTGAATGGTGGGGGAACACTGAAGCTTTCTTT. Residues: CASSEWWGNTEAFF.

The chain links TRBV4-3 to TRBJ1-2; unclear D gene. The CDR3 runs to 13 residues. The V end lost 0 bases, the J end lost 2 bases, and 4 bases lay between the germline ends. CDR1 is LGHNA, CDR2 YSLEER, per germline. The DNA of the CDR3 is TGCGCCAGCAGCCAAGACAGGAACTATGGCTACACCTTC. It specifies CASSQDRNYGYTF.

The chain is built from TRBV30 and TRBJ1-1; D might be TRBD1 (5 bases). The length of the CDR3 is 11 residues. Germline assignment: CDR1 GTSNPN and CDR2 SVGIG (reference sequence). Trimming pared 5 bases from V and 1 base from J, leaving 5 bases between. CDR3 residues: CAWQGNTEAFF. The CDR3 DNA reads TGTGCCTGGCAGGGGAACACTGAAGCTTTCTTT.

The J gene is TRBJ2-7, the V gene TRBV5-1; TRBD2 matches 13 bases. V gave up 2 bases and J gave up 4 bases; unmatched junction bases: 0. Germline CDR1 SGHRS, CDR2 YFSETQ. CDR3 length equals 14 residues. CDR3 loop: CASSLLAGGYEQYF. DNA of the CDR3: TGCGCCAGCAGCTTACTAGCGGGGGGGTACGAGCAGTACTTC.

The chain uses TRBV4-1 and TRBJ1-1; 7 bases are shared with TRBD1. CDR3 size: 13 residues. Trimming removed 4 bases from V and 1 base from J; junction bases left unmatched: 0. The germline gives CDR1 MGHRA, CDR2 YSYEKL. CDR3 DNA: TGCGCCAGCAGCCGGACAGGGAACACTGAAGCTTTCTTT. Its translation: CASSRTGNTEAFF.

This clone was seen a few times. CDR3 DNA: TGTGCCAGCAGTGAGGACAATAATTCACCCCTCCACTTT. Translating it yields CASSEDNNSPLHF. This chain links TRBV6-1 with TRBJ1-6; maybe TRBD1 (5 bases). This CDR3 contains 13 residues. Trimming took 3 bases from V and 5 from J, leaving 5 bases between them. Germline assignment: CDR1 MNHNS and CDR2 SASEGT.

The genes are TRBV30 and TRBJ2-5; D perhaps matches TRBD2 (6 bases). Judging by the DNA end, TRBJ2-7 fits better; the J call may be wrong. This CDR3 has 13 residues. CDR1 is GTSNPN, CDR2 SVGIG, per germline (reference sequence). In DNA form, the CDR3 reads TGTGCCTGGAGCCGGGACTTCTCCTACGAGCAGTACTTC. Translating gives CAWSRDFSYEQYF.

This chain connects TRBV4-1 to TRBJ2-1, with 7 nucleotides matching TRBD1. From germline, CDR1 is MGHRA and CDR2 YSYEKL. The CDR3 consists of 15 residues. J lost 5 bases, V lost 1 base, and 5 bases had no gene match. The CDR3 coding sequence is TGCGCCAGCAGCCAAGGAATCGACAGGGACAATGAGCAGTTCTTC. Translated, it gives CASSQGIDRDNEQFF.

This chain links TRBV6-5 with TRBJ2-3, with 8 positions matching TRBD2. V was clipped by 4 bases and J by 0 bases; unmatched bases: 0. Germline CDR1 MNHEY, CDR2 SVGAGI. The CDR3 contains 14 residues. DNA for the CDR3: TGTGCCAGCAGTTCTAGCGGGAGCACAGATACGCAGTATTTT. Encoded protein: CASSSSGSTDTQYF.

CDR3 sequence reads: CASSLNEQFF. The DNA for the CDR3 is TGTGCCAGCAGCTTAAATGAGCAGTTCTTC. V is TRBV11-2 and J is TRBJ2-1; no clear D. This CDR3 region has 10 residues. Trimming took 2 bases from V and 7 from J, leaving 0 bases between them. Germline values: CDR1 SGHAT, CDR2 FQNNGV.

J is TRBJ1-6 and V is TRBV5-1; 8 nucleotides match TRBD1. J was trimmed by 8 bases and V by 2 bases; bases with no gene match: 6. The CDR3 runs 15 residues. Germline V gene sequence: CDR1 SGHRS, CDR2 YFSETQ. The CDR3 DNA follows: TGCGCCAGCAGCTTTGGGGGACAGGAACATTCACCCCTCCACTTT. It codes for CASSFGGQEHSPLHF.

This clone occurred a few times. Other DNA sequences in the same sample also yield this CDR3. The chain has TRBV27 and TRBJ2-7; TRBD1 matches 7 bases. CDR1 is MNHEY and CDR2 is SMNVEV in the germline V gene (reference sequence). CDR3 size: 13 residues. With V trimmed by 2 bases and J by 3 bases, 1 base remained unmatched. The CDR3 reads CASSLAGGYEQYF. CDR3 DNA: TGTGCCAGCAGTTTAGCAGGGGGCTACGAGCAGTACTTC.

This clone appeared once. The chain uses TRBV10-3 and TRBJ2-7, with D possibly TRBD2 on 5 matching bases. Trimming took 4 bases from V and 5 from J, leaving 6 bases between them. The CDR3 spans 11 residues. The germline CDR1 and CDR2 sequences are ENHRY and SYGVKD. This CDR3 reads CAISGADEQYF. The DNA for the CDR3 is TGTGCCATCAGTGGAGCGGACGAGCAGTACTTC.

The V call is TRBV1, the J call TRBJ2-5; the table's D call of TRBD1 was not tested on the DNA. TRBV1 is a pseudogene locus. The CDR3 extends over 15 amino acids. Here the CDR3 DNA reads TGCACCAGCACCAGGTTCCCGGGACAACAAGAGACCCAGTACTTC. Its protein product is CTSTRFPGQQETQYF.

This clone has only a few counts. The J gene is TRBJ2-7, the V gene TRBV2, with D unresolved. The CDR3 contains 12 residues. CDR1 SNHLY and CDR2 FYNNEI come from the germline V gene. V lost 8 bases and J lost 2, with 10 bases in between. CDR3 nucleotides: TGTGCCAGCGCCCACGTAGCCTACGAGCAGTACTTC. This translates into CASAHVAYEQYF. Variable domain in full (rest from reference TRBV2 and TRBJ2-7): EPEVTQTPSHQVTQMGQEVILRCVPISNHLYFYWYRQILGQKVEFLVSFYNNEISEKSEIFDDQFSVERPDGSNFTLKIRSTKLEDSAMYFCASAHVAYEQYFGPGTRLTVT.

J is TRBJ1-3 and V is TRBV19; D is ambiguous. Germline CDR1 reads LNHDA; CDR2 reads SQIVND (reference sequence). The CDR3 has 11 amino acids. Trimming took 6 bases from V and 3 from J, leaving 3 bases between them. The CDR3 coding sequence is TGTGCCAGTAGGGTTGGAAACACCATATATTTT. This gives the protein CASRVGNTIYF.

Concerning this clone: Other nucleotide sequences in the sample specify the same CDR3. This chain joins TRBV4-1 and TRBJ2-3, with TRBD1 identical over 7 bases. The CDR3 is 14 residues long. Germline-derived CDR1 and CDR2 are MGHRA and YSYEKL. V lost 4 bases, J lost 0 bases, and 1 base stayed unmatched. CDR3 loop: CASSRTGSTDTQYF. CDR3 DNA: TGCGCCAGCAGCCGGACAGGTAGCACAGATACGCAGTATTTT.

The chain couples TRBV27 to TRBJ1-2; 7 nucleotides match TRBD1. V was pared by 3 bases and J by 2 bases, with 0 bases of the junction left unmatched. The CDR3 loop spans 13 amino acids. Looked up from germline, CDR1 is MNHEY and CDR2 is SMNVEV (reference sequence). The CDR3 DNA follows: TGTGCCAGCAGTTTCAGGGGGAACTATGGCTACACCTTC. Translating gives CASSFRGNYGYTF.

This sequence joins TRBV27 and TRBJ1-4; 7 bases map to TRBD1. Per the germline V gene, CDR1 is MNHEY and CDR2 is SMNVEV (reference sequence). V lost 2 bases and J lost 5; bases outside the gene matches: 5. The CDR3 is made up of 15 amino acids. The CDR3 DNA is TGTGCCAGCAGTTTAAGGGGGCCGATCAATGAAAAACTGTTTTTT. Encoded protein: CASSLRGPINEKLFF.

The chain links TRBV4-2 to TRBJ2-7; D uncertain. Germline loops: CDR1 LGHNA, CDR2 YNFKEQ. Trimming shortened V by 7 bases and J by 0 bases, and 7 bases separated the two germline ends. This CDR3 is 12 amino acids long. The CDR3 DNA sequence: TGTGCCAGCAAGGACGACTCCTACGAGCAGTACTTC. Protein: CASKDDSYEQYF.

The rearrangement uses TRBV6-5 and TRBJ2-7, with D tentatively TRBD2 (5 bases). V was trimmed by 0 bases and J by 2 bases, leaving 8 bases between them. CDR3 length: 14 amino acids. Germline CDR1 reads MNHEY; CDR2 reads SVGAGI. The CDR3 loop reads CASSYSSGPYEQYF. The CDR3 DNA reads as TGTGCCAGCAGTTACTCCAGCGGCCCCTACGAGCAGTACTTC.